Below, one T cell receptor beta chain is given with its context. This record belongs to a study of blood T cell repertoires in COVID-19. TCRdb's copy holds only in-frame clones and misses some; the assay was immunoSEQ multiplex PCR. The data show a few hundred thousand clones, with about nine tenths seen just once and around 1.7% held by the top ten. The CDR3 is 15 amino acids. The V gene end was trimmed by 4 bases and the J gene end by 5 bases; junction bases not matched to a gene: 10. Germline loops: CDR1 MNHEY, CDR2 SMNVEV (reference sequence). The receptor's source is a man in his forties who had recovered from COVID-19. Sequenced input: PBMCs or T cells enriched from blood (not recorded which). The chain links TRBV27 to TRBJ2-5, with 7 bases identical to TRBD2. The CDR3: CASSSRQRTRETQYF. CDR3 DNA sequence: TGTGCCAGCAGTTCCCGACAAAGGACTAGGGAGACCCAGTACTTC.